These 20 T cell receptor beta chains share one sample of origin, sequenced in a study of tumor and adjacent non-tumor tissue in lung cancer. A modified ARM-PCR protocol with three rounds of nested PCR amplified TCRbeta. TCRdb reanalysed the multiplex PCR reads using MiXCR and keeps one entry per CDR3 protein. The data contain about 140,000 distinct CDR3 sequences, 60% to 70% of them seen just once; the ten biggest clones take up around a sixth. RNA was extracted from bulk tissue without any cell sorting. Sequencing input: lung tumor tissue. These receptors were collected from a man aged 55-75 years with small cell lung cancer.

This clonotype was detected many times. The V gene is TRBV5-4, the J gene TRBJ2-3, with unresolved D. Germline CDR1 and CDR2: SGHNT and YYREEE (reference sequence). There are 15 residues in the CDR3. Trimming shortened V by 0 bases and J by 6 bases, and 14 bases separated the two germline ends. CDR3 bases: TGTGCCAGCAGCTTGGAGTCTGGGTATGGGGATACGCAGTATTTT. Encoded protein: CASSLESGYGDTQYF.

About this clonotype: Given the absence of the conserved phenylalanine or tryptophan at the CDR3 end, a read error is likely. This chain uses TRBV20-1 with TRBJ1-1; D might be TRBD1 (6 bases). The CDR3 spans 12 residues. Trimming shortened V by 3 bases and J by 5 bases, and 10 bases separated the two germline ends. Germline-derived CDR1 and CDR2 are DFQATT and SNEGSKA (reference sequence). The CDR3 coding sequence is TGCAGTGCTAGGGAAGGGGGGACTGAAGCTTTCCTT. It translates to CSAREGGTEAFL.

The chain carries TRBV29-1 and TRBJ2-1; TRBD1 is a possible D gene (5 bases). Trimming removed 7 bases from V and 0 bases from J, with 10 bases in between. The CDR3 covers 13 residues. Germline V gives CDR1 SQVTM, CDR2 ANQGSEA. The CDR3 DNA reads TGCAGCGCCCGACAGCCCTCCTACAATGAGCAGTTCTTC. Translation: CSARQPSYNEQFF.

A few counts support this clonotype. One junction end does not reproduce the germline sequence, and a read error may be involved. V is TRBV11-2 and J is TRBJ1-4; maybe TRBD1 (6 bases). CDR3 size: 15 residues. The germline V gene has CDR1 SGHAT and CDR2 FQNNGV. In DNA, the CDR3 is TGTGCCGGCAGCTTCCGCGGACAGAATTATGAAAAACTGTTTTTT. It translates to CAGSFRGQNYEKLFF.

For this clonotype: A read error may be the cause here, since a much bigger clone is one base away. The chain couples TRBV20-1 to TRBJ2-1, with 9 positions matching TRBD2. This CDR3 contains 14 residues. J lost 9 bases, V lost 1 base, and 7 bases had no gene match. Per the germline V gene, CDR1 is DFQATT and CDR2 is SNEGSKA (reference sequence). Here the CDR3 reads CSARVLAGQSEQFF. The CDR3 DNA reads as TGCAGTGCTAGAGTCCTAGCGGGACAGAGTGAGCAGTTCTTC.

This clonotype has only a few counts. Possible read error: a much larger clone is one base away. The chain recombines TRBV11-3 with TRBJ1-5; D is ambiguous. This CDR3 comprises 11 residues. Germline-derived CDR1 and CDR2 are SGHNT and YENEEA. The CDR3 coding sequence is TGTGTCAGCAGCACTTATCAGCCCCAGCATTTT. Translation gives CVSSTYQPQHF.

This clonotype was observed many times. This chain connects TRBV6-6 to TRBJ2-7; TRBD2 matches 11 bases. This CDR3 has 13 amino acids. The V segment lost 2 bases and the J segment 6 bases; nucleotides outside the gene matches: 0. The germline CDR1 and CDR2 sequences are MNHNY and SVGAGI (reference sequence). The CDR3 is CASSYGTSGEQYF. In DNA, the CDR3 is TGTGCCAGCAGTTACGGGACTAGCGGCGAGCAGTACTTC.

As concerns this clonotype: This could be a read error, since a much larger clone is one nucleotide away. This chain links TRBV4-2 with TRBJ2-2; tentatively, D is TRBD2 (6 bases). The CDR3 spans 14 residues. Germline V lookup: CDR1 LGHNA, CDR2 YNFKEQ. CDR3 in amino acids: CTSSQAGFTGELFF. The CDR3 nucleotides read TGTACCAGCAGCCAAGCGGGCTTTACCGGGGAGCTGTTTTTT.

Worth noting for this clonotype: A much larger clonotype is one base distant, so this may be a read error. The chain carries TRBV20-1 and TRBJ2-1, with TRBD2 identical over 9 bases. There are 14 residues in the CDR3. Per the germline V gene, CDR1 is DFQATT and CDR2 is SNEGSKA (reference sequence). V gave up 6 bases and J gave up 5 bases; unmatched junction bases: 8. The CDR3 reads CSARLAGQNNEQFF. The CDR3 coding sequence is TGCAGTGCGCGCCTAGCGGGACAAAACAATGAGCAGTTCTTC.

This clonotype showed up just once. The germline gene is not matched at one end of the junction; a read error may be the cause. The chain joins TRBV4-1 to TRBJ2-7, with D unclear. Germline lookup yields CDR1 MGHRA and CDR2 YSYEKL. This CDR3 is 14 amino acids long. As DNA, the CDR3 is TGCGCCAGGAGCCTGGCGGAGAGATCCTACGAGCAGTACTTT. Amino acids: CARSLAERSYEQYF.

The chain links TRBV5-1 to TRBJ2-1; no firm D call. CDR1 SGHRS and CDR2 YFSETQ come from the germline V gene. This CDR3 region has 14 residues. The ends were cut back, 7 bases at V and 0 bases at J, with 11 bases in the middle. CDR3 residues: CASARILSYNEQFF. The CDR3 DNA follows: TGCGCCAGCGCCCGTATCCTCTCCTACAATGAGCAGTTCTTC.

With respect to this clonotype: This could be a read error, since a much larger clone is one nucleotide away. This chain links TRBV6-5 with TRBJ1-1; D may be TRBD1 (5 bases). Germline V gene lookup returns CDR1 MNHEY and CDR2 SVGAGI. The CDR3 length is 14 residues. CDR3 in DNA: TGTGCCAGCAGATACTCGGGGGTCCAGGGATTGGCTTTCTTT. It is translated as CASRYSGVQGLAFF.

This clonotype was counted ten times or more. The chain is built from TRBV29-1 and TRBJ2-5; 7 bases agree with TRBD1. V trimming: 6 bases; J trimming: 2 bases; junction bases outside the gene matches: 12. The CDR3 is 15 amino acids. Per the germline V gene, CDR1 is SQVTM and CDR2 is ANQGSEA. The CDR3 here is CSVEGPTGKQETQYF. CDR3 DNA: TGCAGCGTCGAGGGCCCGACAGGGAAACAAGAGACCCAGTACTTC. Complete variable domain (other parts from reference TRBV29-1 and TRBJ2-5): SAVISQKPSRDICQRGTSLTIQCQVDSQVTMMFWYRQQPGQSLTLIATANQGSEATYESGFVIDKFPISRPNLTFSTLTVSNMSPEDSSIYLCSVEGPTGKQETQYFGPGTRLLVL.

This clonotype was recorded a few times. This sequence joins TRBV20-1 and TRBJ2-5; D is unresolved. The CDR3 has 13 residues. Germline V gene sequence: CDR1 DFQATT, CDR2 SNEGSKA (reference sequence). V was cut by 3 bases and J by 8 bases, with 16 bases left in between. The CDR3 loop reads CSARGRSRETQYF. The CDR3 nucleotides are TGCAGTGCTAGGGGTCGCTCAAGGGAAACCCAGTACTTC.

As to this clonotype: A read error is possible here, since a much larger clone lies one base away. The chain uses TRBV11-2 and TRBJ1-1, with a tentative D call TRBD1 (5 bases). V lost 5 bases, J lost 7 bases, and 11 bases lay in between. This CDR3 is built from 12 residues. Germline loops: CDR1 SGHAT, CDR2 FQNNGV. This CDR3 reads CASSPRGSEAFF. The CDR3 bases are TGTGCCAGCAGCCCCCGGGGCAGTGAAGCTTTCTTT.

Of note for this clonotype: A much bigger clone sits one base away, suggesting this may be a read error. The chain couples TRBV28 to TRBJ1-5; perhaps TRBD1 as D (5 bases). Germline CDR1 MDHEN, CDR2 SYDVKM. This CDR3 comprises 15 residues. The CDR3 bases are TGTGCCGGCAGTTCGGGGGGGGGGAGATATCAGCCCCAGCATTTT. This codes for CAGSSGGGRYQPQHF.

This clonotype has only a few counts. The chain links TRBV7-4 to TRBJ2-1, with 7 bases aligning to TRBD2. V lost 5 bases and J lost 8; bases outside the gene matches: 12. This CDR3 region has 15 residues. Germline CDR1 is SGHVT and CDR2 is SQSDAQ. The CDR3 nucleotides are TGTGCCAGCAGCACATGCGGGAGTAACGGGGATGAGCAGTTCTTC. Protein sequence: CASSTCGSNGDEQFF. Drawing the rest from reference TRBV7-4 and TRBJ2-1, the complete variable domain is GAGVSQSPRYKVAKRGRDVALRCDSISGHVTLYWYRQTLGQGSEVLTYSQSDAQRDKSGRPSGRFSAERPERSVSTLKIQRTEQGDSAVYLCASSTCGSNGDEQFFGPGTRLTVL.

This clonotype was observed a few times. CDR3 amino acids: CASSPRGQGRADGYTF. CDR3 in DNA: TGTGCCAGCAGCCCGAGAGGACAGGGGCGGGCGGATGGCTACACCTTC. The chain is built from TRBV5-5 and TRBJ1-2; 9 bases align to TRBD1. With 4 bases clipped from V and 6 bases from J, the junction kept 13 bases outside the gene matches. This CDR3 region has 16 residues. Germline CDR1 is SGHKS and CDR2 is YYEKEE (reference sequence).

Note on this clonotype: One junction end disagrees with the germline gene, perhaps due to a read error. The CDR3: CNVVGRVGYTF. The CDR3 nucleotides are TGCAACGTTGTGGGGAGGGTAGGCTACACCTTC. The V gene is TRBV29-1, the J gene TRBJ1-2, with D hard to call. This CDR3 spans 11 amino acids. Germline loops: CDR1 SQVTM, CDR2 ANQGSEA.

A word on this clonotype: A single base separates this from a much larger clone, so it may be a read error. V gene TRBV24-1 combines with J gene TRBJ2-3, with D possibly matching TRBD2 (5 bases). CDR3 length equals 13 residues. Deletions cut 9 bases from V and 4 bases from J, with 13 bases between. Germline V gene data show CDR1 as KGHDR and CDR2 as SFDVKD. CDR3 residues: CATAKTGSDTQYF. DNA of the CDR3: TGTGCCACCGCAAAAACGGGGTCAGATACGCAGTATTTT.